The clone carrying this TCR beta chain was recorded a few times. A much larger clonotype is one base distant, so this may be a read error. RNA transcripts yielded amplified TCR beta CDR3 regions. HTBI primers were used for first-round RT-PCR of the TCR CDR3. In TCRdb, the multiplex PCR reads were re-called with MiXCR into one record per CDR3 protein. The sample lists 250,000 to 300,000 distinct CDR3 sequences, about 14% occurring once. With 9 bases removed from V and 2 bases from J, the gap between germline ends came to 12 bases. The CDR3 has 13 amino acids. These data come from a study of T cells in Graves' hyperthyroidism and ophthalmopathy. As for the study in general: Before any treatment, at initial diagnosis, peripheral blood was collected.

J is TRBJ2-3 and V is TRBV12-3 or TRBV12-4; a weak D match, TRBD2 (5 bases). Sequenced input: blood. This clonotype was obtained from a woman aged 25 to 39 with Graves' hyperthyroidism that later progressed to Graves' ophthalmopathy. This chain's CDR3 is CASRATNTDTQYF. Here the CDR3 DNA reads TGTGCCAGTCGGGCGACTAACACAGATACGCAGTATTTT.